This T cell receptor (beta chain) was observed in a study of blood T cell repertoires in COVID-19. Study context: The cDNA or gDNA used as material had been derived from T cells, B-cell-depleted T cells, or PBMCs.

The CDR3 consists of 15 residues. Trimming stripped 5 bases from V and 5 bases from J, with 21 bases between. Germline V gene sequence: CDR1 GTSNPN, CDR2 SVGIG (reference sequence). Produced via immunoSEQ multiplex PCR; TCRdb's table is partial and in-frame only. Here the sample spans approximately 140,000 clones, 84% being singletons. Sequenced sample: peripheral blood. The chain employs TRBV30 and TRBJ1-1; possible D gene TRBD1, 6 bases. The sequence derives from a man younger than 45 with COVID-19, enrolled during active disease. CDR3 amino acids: CAWDDLGAWRTEAFF. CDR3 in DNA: TGTGCCTGGGACGATTTGGGGGCTTGGAGGACTGAAGCTTTCTTT.